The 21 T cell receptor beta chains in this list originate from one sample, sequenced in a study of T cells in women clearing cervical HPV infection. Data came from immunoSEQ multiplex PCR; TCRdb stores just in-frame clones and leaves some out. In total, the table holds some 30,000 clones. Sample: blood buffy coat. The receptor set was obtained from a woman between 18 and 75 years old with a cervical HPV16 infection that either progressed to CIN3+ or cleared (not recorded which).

The sequenced CDR3 bases are TGTGCCAGCAGTGGTTCTAGCGGGAGGGCCTACGAG. This sequence encodes CASSGSSGRAYE. The entire CDR3 protein reads CASSGSSGRAYEQYF. The gene calls are TRBV2 and TRBJ2-7; TRBD2 aligns across 12 bases. Read coverage stops 3 residues before the CDR3 terminus; the germline J gene supplies the remainder. V lost 4 bases and J lost 2; bases outside the gene matches: 3. The germline V gene has CDR1 SNHLY and CDR2 FYNNEI. This CDR3 has 15 residues.

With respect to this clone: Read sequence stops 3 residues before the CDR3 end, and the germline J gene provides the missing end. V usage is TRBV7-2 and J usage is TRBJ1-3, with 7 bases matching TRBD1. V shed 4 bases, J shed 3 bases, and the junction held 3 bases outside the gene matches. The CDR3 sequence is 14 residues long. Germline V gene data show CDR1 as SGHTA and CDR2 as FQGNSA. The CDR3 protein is CASSWGQNGNTIYF. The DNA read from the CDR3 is TGTGCCAGCAGCTGGGGACAGAATGGAAACACC.

CDR3 DNA, as far as it was read: TGTGCCAGCAGTGAAAGGGGCCCAGGAGCCGAG. This gives the protein CASSERGPGAE. The whole CDR3 sequence is CASSERGPGAEQYF. The V call is TRBV2, the J call TRBJ2-7, with D perhaps TRBD1 (5 bases). With the read ending 3 residues before the CDR3 end, the germline J gene is used to fill in that end. The CDR3 covers 14 residues. The germline V gene has CDR1 SNHLY and CDR2 FYNNEI. Trimming stripped 2 bases from V and 6 bases from J, with 14 bases between.

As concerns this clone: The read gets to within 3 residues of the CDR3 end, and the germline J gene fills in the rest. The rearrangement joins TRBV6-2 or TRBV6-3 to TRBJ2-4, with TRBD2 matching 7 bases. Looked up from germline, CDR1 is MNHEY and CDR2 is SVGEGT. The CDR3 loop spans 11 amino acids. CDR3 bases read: TGTGCCAGCAGCCTTAGCGGGCGT. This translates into CASSLSGR. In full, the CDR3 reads CASSLSGRQYF.

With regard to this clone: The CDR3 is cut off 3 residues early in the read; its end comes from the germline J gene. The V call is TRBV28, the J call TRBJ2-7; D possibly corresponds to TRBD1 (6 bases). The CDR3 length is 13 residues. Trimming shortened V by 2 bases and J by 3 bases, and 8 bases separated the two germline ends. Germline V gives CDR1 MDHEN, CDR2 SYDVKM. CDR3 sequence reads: CASSLHRVYEQYF. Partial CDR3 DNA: TGTGCCAGCAGTTTACACAGGGTCTACGAG.

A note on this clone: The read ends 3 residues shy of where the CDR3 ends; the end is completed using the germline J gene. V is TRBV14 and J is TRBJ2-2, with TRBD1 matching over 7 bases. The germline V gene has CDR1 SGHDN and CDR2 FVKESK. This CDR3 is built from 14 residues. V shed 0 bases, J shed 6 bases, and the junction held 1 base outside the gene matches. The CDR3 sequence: CASSQETGSGELFF. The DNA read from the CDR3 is TGTGCCAGCAGCCAAGAGACAGGGTCCGGGGAG.

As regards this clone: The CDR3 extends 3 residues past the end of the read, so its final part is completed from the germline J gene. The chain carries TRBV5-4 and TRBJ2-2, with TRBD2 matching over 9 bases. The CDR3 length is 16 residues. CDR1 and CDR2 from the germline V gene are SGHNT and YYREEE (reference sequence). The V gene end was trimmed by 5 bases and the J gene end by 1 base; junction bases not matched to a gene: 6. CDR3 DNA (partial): TGTGCCAGCAGGGCTAGCGGGATTAGGAACACCGGGGAG. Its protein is CASRASGIRNTGE. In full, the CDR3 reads CASRASGIRNTGELFF.

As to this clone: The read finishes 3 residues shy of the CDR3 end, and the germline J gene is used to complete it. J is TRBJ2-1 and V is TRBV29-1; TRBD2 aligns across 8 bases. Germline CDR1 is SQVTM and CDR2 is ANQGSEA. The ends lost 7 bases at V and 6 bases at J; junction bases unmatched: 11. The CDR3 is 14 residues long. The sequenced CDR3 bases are TGCAGCGCTTCGACTAGCGCCTTCGTCAATGAG. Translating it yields CSASTSAFVNE. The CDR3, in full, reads CSASTSAFVNEQFF.

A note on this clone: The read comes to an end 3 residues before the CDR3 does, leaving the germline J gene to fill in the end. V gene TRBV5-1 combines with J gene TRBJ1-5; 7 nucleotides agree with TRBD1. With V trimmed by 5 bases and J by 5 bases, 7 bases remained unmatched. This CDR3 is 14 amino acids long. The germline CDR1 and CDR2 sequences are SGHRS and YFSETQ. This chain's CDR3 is CASSPGTEDQPQHF. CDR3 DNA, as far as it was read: TGCGCCAGCAGTCCCGGGACAGAGGATCAGCCC.

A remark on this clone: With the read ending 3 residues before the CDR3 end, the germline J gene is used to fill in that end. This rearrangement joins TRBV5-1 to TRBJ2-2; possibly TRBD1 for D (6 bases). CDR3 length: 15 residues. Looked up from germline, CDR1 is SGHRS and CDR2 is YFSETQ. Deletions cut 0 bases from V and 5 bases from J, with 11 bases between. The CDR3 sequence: CASSLEQGRTGELFF. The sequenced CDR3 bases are TGCGCCAGCAGCTTGGAACAGGGAAGAACCGGGGAG.

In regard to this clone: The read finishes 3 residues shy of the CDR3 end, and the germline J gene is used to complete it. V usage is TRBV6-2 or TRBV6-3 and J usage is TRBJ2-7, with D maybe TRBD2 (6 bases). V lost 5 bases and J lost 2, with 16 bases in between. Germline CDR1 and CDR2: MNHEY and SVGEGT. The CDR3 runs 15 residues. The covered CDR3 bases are TGTGCCAGCAGTCCCGTGCCTAGCGAGGCCTACGAG. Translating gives CASSPVPSEAYE. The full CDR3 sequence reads CASSPVPSEAYEQYF.

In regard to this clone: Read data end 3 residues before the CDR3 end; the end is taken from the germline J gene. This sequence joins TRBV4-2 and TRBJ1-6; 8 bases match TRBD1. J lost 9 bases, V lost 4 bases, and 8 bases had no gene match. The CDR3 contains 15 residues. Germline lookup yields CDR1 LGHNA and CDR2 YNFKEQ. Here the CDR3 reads CASSPDRVSFSPLHF. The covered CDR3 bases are TGTGCCAGCAGCCCGGACAGGGTCTCGTTTTCACCC.

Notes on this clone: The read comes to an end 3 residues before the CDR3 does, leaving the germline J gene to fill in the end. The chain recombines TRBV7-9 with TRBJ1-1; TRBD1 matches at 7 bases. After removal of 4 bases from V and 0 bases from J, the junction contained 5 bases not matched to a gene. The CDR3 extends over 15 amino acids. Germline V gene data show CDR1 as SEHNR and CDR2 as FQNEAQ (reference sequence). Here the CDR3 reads CASSSRTGMNTEAFF. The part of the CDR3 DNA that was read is TGTGCCAGCAGCTCACGGACAGGTATGAACACTGAA.

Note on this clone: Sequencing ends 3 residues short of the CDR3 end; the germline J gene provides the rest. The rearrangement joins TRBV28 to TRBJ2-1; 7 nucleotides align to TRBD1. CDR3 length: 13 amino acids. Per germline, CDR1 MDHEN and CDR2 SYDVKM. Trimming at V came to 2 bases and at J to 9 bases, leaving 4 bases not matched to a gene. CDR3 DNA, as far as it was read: TGTGCCAGCAGTTTAACAGGGGTGGGTGAG. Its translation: CASSLTGVGE. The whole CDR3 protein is CASSLTGVGEQFF.

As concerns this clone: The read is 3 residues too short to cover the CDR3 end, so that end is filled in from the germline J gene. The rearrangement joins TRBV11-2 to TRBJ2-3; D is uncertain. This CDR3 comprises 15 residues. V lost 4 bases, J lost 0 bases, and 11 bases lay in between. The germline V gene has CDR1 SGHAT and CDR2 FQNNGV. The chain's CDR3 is CASSSAVLSTDTQYF. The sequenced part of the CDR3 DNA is TGTGCCAGCAGCTCGGCGGTACTAAGCACAGATACG.

The CDR3 protein is CASSERQGRSGKLFF. CDR3 bases read: TGTGCCAGCAGTGAACGGCAGGGCCGCTCGGGAAAA. V and J are TRBV6-1 and TRBJ1-4, with D tentatively TRBD1 (5 bases). The sequence runs out 3 residues before the end of the CDR3; the remainder is reconstructed from the germline J gene. The CDR3 spans 15 residues. The ends were cut back, 2 bases at V and 10 bases at J, with 17 bases in the middle. In germline, CDR1 is MNHNS, CDR2 SASEGT.

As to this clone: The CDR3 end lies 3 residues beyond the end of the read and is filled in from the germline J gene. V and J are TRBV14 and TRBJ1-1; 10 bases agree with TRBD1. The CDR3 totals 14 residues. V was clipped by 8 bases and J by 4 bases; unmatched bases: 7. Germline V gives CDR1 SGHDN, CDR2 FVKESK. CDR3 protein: CASGRQGAGTEAFF. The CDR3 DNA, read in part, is TGTGCCAGCGGAAGACAGGGGGCAGGCACTGAA. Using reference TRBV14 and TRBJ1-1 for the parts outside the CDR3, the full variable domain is EAGVTQFPSHSVIEKGQTVTLRCDPISGHDNLYWYRRVMGKEIKFLLHFVKESKQDESGMPNNRFLAERTGGTYSTLKVQPAELEDSGVYFCASGRQGAGTEAFFGQGTRLTVV.

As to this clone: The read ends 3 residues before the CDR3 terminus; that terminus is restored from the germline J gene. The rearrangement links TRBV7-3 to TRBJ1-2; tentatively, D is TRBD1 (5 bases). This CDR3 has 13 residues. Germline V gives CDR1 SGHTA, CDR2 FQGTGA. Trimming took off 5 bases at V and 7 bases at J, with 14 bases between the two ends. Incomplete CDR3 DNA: TGTGCCAGCAGCGAAGACAGACGGGCTGGC. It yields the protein CASSEDRRAG. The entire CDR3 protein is CASSEDRRAGYTF.

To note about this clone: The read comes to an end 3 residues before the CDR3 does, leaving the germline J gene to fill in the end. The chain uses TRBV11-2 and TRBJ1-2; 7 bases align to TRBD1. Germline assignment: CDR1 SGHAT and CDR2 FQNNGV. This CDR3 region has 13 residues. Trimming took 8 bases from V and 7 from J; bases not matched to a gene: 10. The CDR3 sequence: CASADRVGVGYTF. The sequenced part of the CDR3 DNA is TGTGCCAGCGCAGACAGGGTCGGGGTTGGC.

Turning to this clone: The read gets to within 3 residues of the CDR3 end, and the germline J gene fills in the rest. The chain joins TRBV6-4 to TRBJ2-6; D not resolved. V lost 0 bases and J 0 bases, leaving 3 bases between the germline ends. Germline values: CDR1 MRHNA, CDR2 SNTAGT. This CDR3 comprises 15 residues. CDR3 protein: CASSDSHSGANVLTF. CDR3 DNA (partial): TGTGCCAGCAGTGACTCCCACTCTGGGGCCAACGTC.

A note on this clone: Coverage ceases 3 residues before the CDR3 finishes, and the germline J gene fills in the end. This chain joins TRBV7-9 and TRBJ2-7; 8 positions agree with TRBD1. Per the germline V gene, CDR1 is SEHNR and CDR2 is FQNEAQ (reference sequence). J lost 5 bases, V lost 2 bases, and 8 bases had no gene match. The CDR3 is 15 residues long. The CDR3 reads CASSLLRSGGHEQYF. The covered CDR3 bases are TGTGCCAGCAGCTTATTAAGGTCAGGGGGCCACGAG. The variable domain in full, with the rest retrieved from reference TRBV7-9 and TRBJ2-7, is DTGVSQNPRHKITKRGQNVTFRCDPISEHNRLYWYRQTLGQGPEFLTYFQNEAQLEKSRLLSDRFSAERPKGSFSTLEIQRTEQGDSAMYLCASSLLRSGGHEQYFGPGTRLTVT.